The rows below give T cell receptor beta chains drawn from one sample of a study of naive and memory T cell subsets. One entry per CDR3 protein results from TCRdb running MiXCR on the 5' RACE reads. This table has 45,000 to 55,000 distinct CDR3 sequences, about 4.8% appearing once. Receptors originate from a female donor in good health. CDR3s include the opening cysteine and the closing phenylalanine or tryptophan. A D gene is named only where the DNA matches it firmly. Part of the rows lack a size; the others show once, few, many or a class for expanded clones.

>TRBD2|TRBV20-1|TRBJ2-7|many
TGCAGTGCTAGAGTAGGGGCTAGCGGGAGCTACGAGCAGTACTTC
CSARVGASGSYEQYF
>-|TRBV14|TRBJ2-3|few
TGTGCCAGCAGCCAAGGTGTCCGGGATAACACAGATACGCAGTATTTT
CASSQGVRDNTDTQYF
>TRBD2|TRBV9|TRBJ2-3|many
TGTGCCAGCAGCGTAGGATCCATAGCGGGAGCAGATACGCAGTATTTT
CASSVGSIAGADTQYF
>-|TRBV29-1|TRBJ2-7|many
TGCAGCGCCCGTTACTCCTACGAGCAGTACTTC
CSARYSYEQYF
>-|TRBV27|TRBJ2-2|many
TGTGCCAGCAGTTTCAGGGGCGCTTCCGGGGAGCTGTTTTTT
CASSFRGASGELFF
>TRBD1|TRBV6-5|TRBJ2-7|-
TGTGCCAGCAAAAGGACAGGGGGCTACGAGCAGTACTTC
CASKRTGGYEQYF
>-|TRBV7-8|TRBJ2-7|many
TGTGCCAGCAGCTTGGGCAGGGCCTCTACCGCCTACGAGCAGTACTTC
CASSLGRASTAYEQYF
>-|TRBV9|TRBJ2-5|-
TGTGCCAGCAGCGTAGGTCCGGGTTGGTACCAAGAGACCCAGTACTTC
CASSVGPGWYQETQYF
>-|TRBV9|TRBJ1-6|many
TGTGCCAGCAGCGTAAGTCACAGGGAGAATTCACCCCTCCACTTT
CASSVSHRENSPLHF
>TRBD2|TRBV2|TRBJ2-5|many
TGTGCCAGCAGTGAATTTGGTAGCGGGAGTCAGGAGACCCAGTACTTC
CASSEFGSGSQETQYF
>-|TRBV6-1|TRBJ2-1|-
TGTGCCAGCAGTGAAGGGGGGTTGGAGCAGTTCTTC
CASSEGGLEQFF
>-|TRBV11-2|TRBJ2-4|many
TGTGCCAGCAAAGATTACAGCAAAAACATTCAGTACTTC
CASKDYSKNIQYF
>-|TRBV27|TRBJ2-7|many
TGTGCCAGCAGCCCTATACTTCGGGGCGCCACCTACGAGCAGTACTTC
CASSPILRGATYEQYF
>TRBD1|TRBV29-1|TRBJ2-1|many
TGCAGCGTTGAAAGACAGGGTTCGGTCAATGAGCAGTTCTTC
CSVERQGSVNEQFF
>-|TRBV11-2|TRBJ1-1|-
TGTGCCAGCAGCTTAAGGGTTGATGGCACTGAAGCTTTCTTT
CASSLRVDGTEAFF
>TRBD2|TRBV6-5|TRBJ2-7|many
TGTGCCAGCAGCGCCGGACTAGCGGGAGCCTACGAGCAGTACTTC
CASSAGLAGAYEQYF
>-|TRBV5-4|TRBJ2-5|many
TGTGCCAGCAGCTGGGGGGGCCGGGAGACCCAGTACTTC
CASSWGGRETQYF
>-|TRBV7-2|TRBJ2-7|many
TGTGCCAGCAGCTTAGGGTCAGCAACCACACCATACGAGCAGTACTTC
CASSLGSATTPYEQYF